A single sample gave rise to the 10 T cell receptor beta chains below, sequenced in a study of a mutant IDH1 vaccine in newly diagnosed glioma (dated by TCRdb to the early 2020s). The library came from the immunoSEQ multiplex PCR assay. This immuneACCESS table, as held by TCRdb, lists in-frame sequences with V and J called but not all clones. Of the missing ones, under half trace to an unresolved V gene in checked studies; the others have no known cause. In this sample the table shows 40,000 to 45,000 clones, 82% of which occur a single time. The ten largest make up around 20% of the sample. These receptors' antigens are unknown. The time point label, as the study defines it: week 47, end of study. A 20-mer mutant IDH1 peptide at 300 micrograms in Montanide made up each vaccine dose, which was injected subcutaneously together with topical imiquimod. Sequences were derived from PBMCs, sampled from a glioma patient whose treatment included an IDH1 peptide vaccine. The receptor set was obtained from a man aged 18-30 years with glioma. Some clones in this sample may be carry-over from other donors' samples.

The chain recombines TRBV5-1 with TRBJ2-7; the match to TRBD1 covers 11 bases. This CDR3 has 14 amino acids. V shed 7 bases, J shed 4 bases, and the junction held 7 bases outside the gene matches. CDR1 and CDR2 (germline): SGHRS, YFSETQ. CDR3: CASPADRGRYEQYF. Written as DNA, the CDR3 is TGCGCCAGCCCGGCGGACAGGGGGCGGTACGAGCAGTACTTC.

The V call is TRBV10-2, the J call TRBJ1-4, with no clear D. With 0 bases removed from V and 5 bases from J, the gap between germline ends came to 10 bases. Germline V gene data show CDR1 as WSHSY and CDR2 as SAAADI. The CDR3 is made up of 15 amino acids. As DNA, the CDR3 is TGCGCCAGCAGTGAGTCGGGAGGGCGGAATGAAAAACTGTTTTTT. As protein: CASSESGGRNEKLFF.

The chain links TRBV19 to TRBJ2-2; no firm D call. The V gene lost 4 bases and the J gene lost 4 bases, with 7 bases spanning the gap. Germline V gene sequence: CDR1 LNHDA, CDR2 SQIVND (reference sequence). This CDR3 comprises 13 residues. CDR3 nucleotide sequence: TGTGCCAGTAGTAATGAGGTCACCGGGGAGCTGTTTTTT. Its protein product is CASSNEVTGELFF.

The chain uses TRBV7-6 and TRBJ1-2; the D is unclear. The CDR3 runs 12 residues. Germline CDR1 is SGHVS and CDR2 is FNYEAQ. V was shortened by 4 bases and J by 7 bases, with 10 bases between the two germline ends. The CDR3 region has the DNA TGTGCCAGCAGCTCGGCGGTAGGTGGCTACACCTTC. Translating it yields CASSSAVGGYTF.

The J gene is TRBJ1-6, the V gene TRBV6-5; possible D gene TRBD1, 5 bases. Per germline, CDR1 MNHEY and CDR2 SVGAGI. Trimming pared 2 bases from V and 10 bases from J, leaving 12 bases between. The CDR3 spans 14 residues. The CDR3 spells CASSYEGIGSPLHF. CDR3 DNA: TGTGCCAGCAGTTACGAGGGGATAGGATCACCCCTCCACTTT.

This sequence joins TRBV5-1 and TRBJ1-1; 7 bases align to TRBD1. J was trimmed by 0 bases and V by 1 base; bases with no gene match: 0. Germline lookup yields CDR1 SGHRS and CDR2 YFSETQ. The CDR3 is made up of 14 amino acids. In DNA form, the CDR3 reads TGCGCCAGCAGCTTGACAGGGGTGAACACTGAAGCTTTCTTT. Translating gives CASSLTGVNTEAFF. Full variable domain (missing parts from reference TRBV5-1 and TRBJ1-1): KAGVTQTPRYLIKTRGQQVTLSCSPISGHRSVSWYQQTPGQGLQFLFEYFSETQRNKGNFPGRFSGRQFSNSRSEMNVSTLELGDSALYLCASSLTGVNTEAFFGQGTRLTVV.

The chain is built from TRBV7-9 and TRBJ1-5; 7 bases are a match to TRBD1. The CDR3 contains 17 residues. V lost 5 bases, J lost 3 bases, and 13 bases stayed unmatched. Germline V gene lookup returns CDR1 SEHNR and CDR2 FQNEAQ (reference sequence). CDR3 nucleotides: TGTGCCAGCAGCGTAACACAGGGGTTAGGAGACAATCAGCCCCAGCATTTT. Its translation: CASSVTQGLGDNQPQHF.

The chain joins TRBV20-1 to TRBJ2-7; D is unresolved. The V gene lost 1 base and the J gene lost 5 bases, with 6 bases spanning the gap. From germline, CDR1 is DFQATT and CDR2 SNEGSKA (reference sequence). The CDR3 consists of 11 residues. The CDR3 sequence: CSARGTHEQYF. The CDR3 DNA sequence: TGCAGTGCTAGAGGTACACACGAGCAGTACTTC.

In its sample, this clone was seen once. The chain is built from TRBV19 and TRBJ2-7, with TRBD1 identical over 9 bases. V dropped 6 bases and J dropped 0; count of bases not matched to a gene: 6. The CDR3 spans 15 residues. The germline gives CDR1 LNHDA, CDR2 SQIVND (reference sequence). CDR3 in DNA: TGTGCCAGTAGCCTCCGGGACAGGGACTCCTACGAGCAGTACTTC. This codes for CASSLRDRDSYEQYF. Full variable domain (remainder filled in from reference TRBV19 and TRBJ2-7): DGGITQSPKYLFRKEGQNVTLSCEQNLNHDAMYWYRQDPGQGLRLIYYSQIVNDFQKGDIAEGYSVSREKKESFPLTVTSAQKNPTAFYLCASSLRDRDSYEQYFGPGTRLTVT.

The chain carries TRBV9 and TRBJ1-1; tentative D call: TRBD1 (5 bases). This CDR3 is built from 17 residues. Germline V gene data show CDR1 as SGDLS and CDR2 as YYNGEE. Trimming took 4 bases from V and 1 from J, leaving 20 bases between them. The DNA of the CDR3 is TGTGCCAGCAGCCCCCTCTTACGCCAGGGTCAGAACACTGAAGCTTTCTTT. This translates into CASSPLLRQGQNTEAFF.